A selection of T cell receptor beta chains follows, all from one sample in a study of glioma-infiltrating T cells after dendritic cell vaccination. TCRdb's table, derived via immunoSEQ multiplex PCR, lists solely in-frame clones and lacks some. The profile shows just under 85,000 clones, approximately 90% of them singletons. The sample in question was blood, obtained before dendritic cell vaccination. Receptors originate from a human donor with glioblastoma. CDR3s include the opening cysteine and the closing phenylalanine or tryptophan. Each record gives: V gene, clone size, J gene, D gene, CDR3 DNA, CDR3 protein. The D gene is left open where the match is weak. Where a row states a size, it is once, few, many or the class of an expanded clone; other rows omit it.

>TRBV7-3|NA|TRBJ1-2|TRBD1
TGTGCCAGCAGCTTAAATTCTGGGACAGGGGGCAATGGCTACACCTTC
CASSLNSGTGGNGYTF
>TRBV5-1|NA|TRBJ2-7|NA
TGCGCCAGCAGCTTGGTGGAGGGTCCACCCTACGAGCAGTACTTC
CASSLVEGPPYEQYF
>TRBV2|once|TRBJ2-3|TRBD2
TGTGCCAGCAGACGTGGACTAGCGGGAGTCTTGGCAGATACGCAGTATTTT
CASRRGLAGVLADTQYF
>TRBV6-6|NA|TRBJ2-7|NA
TGTGCCAGCAGTTACGACAGGTCAGGCTCCTACGAGCAGTACTTC
CASSYDRSGSYEQYF
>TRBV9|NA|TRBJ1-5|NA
TGTGCCAGCAGCGTAGGAGGGGGTCAGCCCCAGCATTTT
CASSVGGGQPQHF
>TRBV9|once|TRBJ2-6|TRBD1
TGTGCCAGCAGCGTCAACCCGACAGGGTCTGGGGCCAACGTCCTGACTTTC
CASSVNPTGSGANVLTF
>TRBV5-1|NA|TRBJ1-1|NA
TGCGCCAGCACTGGTGGGGGGGGCCTGAACACTGAAGCTTTCTTT
CASTGGGGLNTEAFF
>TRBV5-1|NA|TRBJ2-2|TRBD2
TGCGCCAGCAGCTCCAGCGGGAGGGAGAGCGGGGAGCTGTTTTTT
CASSSSGRESGELFF
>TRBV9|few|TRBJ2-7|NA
TGTGCCAGCAGCGGGACTGCCGTTGCCTCCGAGCAGTACTTC
CASSGTAVASEQYF
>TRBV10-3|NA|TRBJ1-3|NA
TGTGCCATCAGCGGACAGCAAGGAAACACCATATATTTT
CAISGQQGNTIYF
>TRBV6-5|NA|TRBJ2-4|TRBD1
TGTGCCAGCAGGCCCCAGGGGGCTGGCATTCAGTACTTC
CASRPQGAGIQYF
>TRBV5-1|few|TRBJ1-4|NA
TGCGCCAGCAGCTTGCAACAGGGTAATGAAAAACTGTTTTTT
CASSLQQGNEKLFF
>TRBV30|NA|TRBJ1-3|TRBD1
TGTGCCTGGGGGACAGGGAACGGAAACACCATATATTTT
CAWGTGNGNTIYF
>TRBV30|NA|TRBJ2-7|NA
TGTGCCTGGAGTGTAAGCCCCTCATACGAGCAGTACTTC
CAWSVSPSYEQYF
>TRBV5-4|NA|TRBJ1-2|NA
TGTGCCAGCAGCTTAGGGAGTGGAGATGGCTACACCTTC
CASSLGSGDGYTF
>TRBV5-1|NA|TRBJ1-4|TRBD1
TGCGCCAGCAGCCAGGGACAGGATAATGAAAAACTGTTTTTT
CASSQGQDNEKLFF
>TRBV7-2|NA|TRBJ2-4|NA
TGTGCCAGCAGCCCTCAGGGTTATGTAAAAAACATTCAGTACTTC
CASSPQGYVKNIQYF
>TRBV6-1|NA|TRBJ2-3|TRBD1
TGTGCCAGCAGAATGACAGGGCGCACAGATACGCAGTATTTT
CASRMTGRTDTQYF